This is a list of T cell receptor beta chains from one sample in a study of technical replicates of blood from several donors. Clones were read by immunoSEQ multiplex PCR, and TCRdb kept only the in-frame ones, dropping some. The data contain tens of thousands of clones, around 94% of them seen just once; the ten biggest clones take up around 0.25%. The sequencing input was T cells isolated from PBMCs. These TCRs come from a human donor in good health. Each CDR3 is given with its conserved first and last residue. A D gene is named only where the DNA matches it firmly. Clone size, where shown, is once, few, many, or a class for clones that have expanded.

V gene	clone size	J gene	D gene	CDR3 protein	CDR3 DNA
TRBV5-6	.	TRBJ1-5	.	CASSLAQGWNQPQHF	TGTGCCAGCAGCTTGGCTCAGGGGTGGAATCAGCCCCAGCATTTT
TRBV6-4	.	TRBJ1-5	TRBD1	CASSPSWTGDQPQHF	TGTGCCAGCAGCCCCTCGTGGACAGGGGATCAGCCCCAGCATTTT
TRBV7-8	once	TRBJ2-6	.	CASSLGHVGQAGANVLTF	TGTGCCAGCAGCTTAGGGCATGTTGGGCAGGCTGGGGCCAACGTCCTGACTTTC
TRBV6-1	.	TRBJ2-1	TRBD2	CASSGLAGAYNEQFF	TGTGCCAGCAGTGGACTAGCGGGGGCCTACAATGAGCAGTTCTTC
TRBV27	.	TRBJ2-3	.	CASSFYSTDTQYF	TGTGCCAGCAGTTTCTATAGCACAGATACGCAGTATTTT
TRBV5-4	.	TRBJ2-3	.	CASSLALTSRDRLTDTQYF	TGTGCCAGCAGCTTGGCCCTGACTAGTAGGGACCGCCTCACAGATACGCAGTATTTT
TRBV14	.	TRBJ2-7	TRBD1	CASSQPGQGSYEQYF	TGTGCCAGCAGCCAACCGGGACAGGGCTCCTACGAGCAGTACTTC
TRBV29-1	.	TRBJ2-1	TRBD1	CSVELTGDYDNEQFF	TGCAGCGTTGAGTTGACAGGGGATTACGACAATGAGCAGTTCTTC
TRBV28	once	TRBJ2-3	TRBD2	CASSRGLAGSSDTQYF	TGTGCCAGCAGTCGGGGACTAGCGGGAAGTTCAGATACGCAGTATTTT
TRBV2	once	TRBJ1-2	.	CASSEMVGLGYTF	TGTGCCAGCAGTGAGATGGTTGGGCTTGGCTACACCTTC
TRBV28	.	TRBJ1-1	.	CASSAEALDTEAFF	TGTGCCAGCAGCGCCGAGGCCCTAGACACTGAAGCTTTCTTT
TRBV27	.	TRBJ2-7	.	CASSILGTSSYEQYF	TGTGCCAGCAGTATCCTCGGGACAAGTTCCTACGAGCAGTACTTC
TRBV18	.	TRBJ2-2	.	CASSPRQGQNTGELFF	TGTGCCAGCTCACCGAGGCAGGGCCAGAACACCGGGGAGCTGTTTTTT
TRBV5-4	.	TRBJ2-7	.	CASSFDQFNEQYF	TGTGCCAGCAGCTTCGATCAGTTTAACGAGCAGTACTTC
TRBV7-2	.	TRBJ2-2	TRBD2	CASSLVPRGGGELFF	TGTGCCAGCAGCTTGGTGCCTCGGGGGGGCGGGGAGCTGTTTTTT
TRBV2	.	TRBJ1-1	.	CASSEYSQAFF	TGTGCCAGCAGTGAATACAGCCAAGCTTTCTTT
TRBV5-4	.	TRBJ2-5	TRBD1	CASNPTGGGTQYF	TGTGCCAGCAACCCGACAGGGGGAGGGACCCAGTACTTC
TRBV29-1	.	TRBJ2-1	.	CSVAVIQDEQFF	TGCAGCGTCGCCGTAATACAGGATGAGCAGTTCTTC
TRBV7-9	.	TRBJ2-3	TRBD1	CASSRRQGVGTDTQYF	TGTGCCAGCAGCCGAAGACAGGGCGTGGGTACAGATACGCAGTATTTT
TRBV6-1	once	TRBJ1-2	TRBD1	CASDSDRGGYTF	TGTGCCAGCGACTCCGACAGGGGCGGCTACACCTTC
TRBV5-6	once	TRBJ1-4	TRBD1	CASSLAAGGHEKLFF	TGTGCCAGCAGCTTGGCAGCAGGGGGCCATGAAAAACTGTTTTTT
TRBV28	.	TRBJ2-7	TRBD2	CASGGSSYEQYF	TGTGCCTCGGGGGGGTCGTCATACGAGCAGTACTTC
TRBV2	.	TRBJ2-2	.	CASTQGYGGRNTGELFF	TGTGCCAGCACTCAAGGGTATGGGGGGAGAAACACCGGGGAGCTGTTTTTT
TRBV29-1	.	TRBJ2-5	.	CSVDLARETQYF	TGCAGCGTTGACCTAGCGAGAGAGACCCAGTACTTC
TRBV10-3	.	TRBJ2-1	.	CAISEGLSSYNEQFF	TGTGCCATCAGTGAGGGGCTTAGCTCCTACAATGAGCAGTTCTTC
TRBV5-1	.	TRBJ2-1	TRBD1	CASSPGQGQVDEQFF	TGCGCCAGCAGCCCAGGACAGGGTCAAGTCGATGAGCAGTTCTTC
TRBV5-6	.	TRBJ2-7	TRBD2	CASSLQASGPYEQYF	TGTGCCAGCAGCTTGCAGGCTAGCGGCCCCTACGAGCAGTACTTC
TRBV27	.	TRBJ2-7	TRBD2	CASSTRLAPYEQYF	TGTGCCAGCAGTACCCGACTAGCTCCCTACGAGCAGTACTTC
TRBV4-1	.	TRBJ2-4	TRBD1	CASSQEAHTGGIYIQYF	TGCGCCAGCAGCCAAGAAGCCCACACAGGGGGCATTTACATTCAGTACTTC
TRBV5-1	.	TRBJ2-7	TRBD1	CASSLARTGDPSSYEQYF	TGCGCCAGCAGCCTCGCCCGGACAGGTGATCCTTCCTCCTACGAGCAGTACTTC
TRBV7-2	.	TRBJ2-1	.	CASRKGGYSYNEQFF	TGTGCCAGCAGAAAGGGGGGGTACTCCTACAATGAGCAGTTCTTC
TRBV7-2	.	TRBJ2-7	.	CASSPRENYEQYF	TGTGCCAGCAGCCCTAGGGAGAACTACGAGCAGTACTTC
TRBV11-2	.	TRBJ2-3	.	CASSLDRDTQYF	TGTGCCAGCAGCTTAGATCGAGATACGCAGTATTTT
TRBV27	.	TRBJ2-1	.	CASGARPYNEQFF	TGTGCCAGCGGAGCGCGGCCCTACAATGAGCAGTTCTTC
TRBV6-1	.	TRBJ1-2	.	CASSLPSSGYTF	TGTGCCAGCAGTCTCCCTAGTTCGGGCTACACCTTC
TRBV27	.	TRBJ2-3	.	CASRFGTFRADTQYF	TGTGCCAGTCGGTTCGGGACATTCAGGGCAGATACGCAGTATTTT
TRBV10-1	.	TRBJ2-7	TRBD1	CASSLTGSPLEQYF	TGCGCCAGCAGCCTGACAGGGAGTCCTCTAGAGCAGTACTTC
TRBV4-1	.	TRBJ2-4	TRBD1	CASSQGQGSKNIQYF	TGCGCCAGCAGCCAGGGACAGGGCTCCAAAAACATTCAGTACTTC